Listed below are T cell receptor beta chains from one sample, sequenced in a study of T cells after yellow fever vaccination. TCRdb re-derived calls from the 5' RACE reads in MiXCR, one entry per CDR3 protein. The sample comprises about 25,000 distinct CDR3 sequences, roughly 3.3% of which are singletons, and about 0.98% rests with the top ten. The sample here was PBMCs, either bulk or a sorted T-cell subset (CD4+, CD8+, memory, or dextramer-sorted; not recorded which), taken more than 40 days after the first yellow fever vaccination. The source of these receptors is a man aged 18 to 30 who received the YFV17D yellow fever vaccine. Each CDR3 is given with its conserved first and last residue. D genes are given only for firm matches. Part of the rows lack a size; the others show once, few, many or a class for expanded clones.

clone size	D gene	V gene	CDR3 length	J gene	CDR3 protein	CDR3 DNA
medium-sized	TRBD2	TRBV7-2	13	TRBJ2-3	CASKSGTTVWQYF	TGTGCCAGCAAGTCCGGGACTACCGTATGGCAGTATTTT
many	.	TRBV7-2	16	TRBJ1-1	CASTAQVGGLNTEAFF	TGTGCCAGCACCGCACAGGTGGGGGGGCTGAACACTGAAGCTTTCTTT
many	.	TRBV5-6	15	TRBJ1-5	CASSLGRAIHQPQHF	TGTGCCAGCAGCTTGGGCAGGGCCATACATCAGCCCCAGCATTTT
many	.	TRBV29-1	12	TRBJ1-2	CSVRRVSGGYTF	TGCAGCGTCCGCAGGGTATCGGGTGGCTACACCTTC
many	TRBD2	TRBV4-2	15	TRBJ2-1	CASSHRPGGNNEQFF	TGTGCCAGCAGCCACAGGCCGGGGGGGAACAATGAGCAGTTCTTC
many	.	TRBV10-3	13	TRBJ2-5	CAITGSAGETQYF	TGTGCCATCACCGGGTCCGCCGGGGAGACCCAGTACTTC
many	.	TRBV5-1	14	TRBJ1-6	CASSFAGDNSPLHF	TGCGCCAGCAGCTTCGCAGGTGATAATTCACCCCTCCACTTT
many	TRBD2	TRBV20-1	14	TRBJ2-7	CSALGLAGSYEQYF	TGCAGTGCTTTGGGACTAGCGGGGAGCTACGAGCAGTACTTC
many	TRBD2	TRBV20-1	16	TRBJ2-3	CSADLGLAGGTDTQYF	TGCAGTGCTGATTTAGGACTAGCGGGAGGAACAGATACGCAGTATTTT
many	.	TRBV5-1	15	TRBJ2-5	CASSLVGDNQETQYF	TGCGCCAGCAGCTTGGTCGGGGACAACCAAGAGACCCAGTACTTC
many	.	TRBV24-1	15	TRBJ2-1	CATSDSTRAYNEQFF	TGTGCCACCAGTGATTCGACTAGGGCCTACAATGAGCAGTTCTTC
.	.	TRBV4-2	16	TRBJ2-4	CASSPGLLLAKNIQYF	TGTGCCAGCAGCCCCGGGCTCCTCCTAGCCAAAAACATTCAGTACTTC
many	.	TRBV12-3/TRBV12-4	16	TRBJ2-2	CASSSPTELNTGELFF	TGTGCCAGCAGTTCCCCGACAGAGCTGAACACCGGGGAGCTGTTTTTT
many	.	TRBV4-3	17	TRBJ2-1	CASSQDFSSSSYNEQFF	TGCGCCAGCAGCCAGGACTTCTCTTCCAGCTCCTACAATGAGCAGTTCTTC
many	TRBD2	TRBV18	19	TRBJ2-4	CASSPAVVYSGEVAYIQYF	TGTGCCAGCTCACCGGCGGTTGTATATAGCGGGGAAGTGGCGTACATTCAGTACTTC
many	TRBD1	TRBV7-6	13	TRBJ2-1	CASSPDRYNEQFF	TGTGCCAGCAGCCCGGACAGGTACAATGAGCAGTTCTTC
many	.	TRBV7-9	12	TRBJ1-1	CASSLDRLEAFF	TGTGCCAGCAGCCTAGACAGGTTGGAGGCTTTCTTT
many	.	TRBV5-1	15	TRBJ1-4	CASSLETGTNEKLFF	TGCGCCAGCAGCTTGGAGACCGGGACAAATGAAAAACTGTTTTTT
many	TRBD2	TRBV5-1	15	TRBJ2-1	CASSSSGVSYNEQFF	TGCGCCAGCAGCTCTAGCGGGGTCTCCTACAATGAGCAGTTCTTC
many	TRBD1	TRBV5-1	14	TRBJ1-1	CASGKGAMNTEAFF	TGCGCCAGCGGTAAGGGGGCGATGAACACTGAAGCTTTCTTT
few	.	TRBV9	13	TRBJ1-2	CASSVDLGYGYTF	TGTGCCAGCAGCGTAGATCTGGGCTATGGCTACACCTTC
many	TRBD2	TRBV4-3	15	TRBJ2-1	CASSQLREGVNEQFF	TGCGCCAGCAGCCAACTTAGGGAGGGTGTCAATGAGCAGTTCTTC
many	TRBD2	TRBV29-1	15	TRBJ2-7	CSVLKLAGISYEQYF	TGCAGCGTTCTCAAATTAGCGGGAATCTCCTACGAGCAGTACTTC
many	.	TRBV20-1	13	TRBJ1-6	CSARSGGGSPLHF	TGCAGTGCTAGATCGGGGGGGGGTTCACCCCTCCACTTT
many	.	TRBV5-1	14	TRBJ2-5	CASSLYRLQETQYF	TGCGCCAGCAGCTTGTACAGGTTACAAGAGACCCAGTACTTC
many	.	TRBV7-2	12	TRBJ2-1	CASSLRWNEQFF	TGTGCCAGCAGCTTACGGTGGAATGAGCAGTTCTTC
many	TRBD2	TRBV2	15	TRBJ2-3	CASSEGGGRTDTQYF	TGTGCCAGCAGTGAGGGCGGGGGTCGCACAGATACGCAGTATTTT
many	.	TRBV5-1	14	TRBJ1-1	CASSWGTPDTEAFF	TGCGCCAGCAGCTGGGGGACACCTGACACTGAAGCTTTCTTT
many	.	TRBV20-1	14	TRBJ2-1	CSARGGPLRDEQFF	TGCAGTGCTAGAGGGGGGCCCCTGAGGGATGAGCAGTTCTTC
many	TRBD1	TRBV7-2	13	TRBJ1-1	CASSFGQGREAFF	TGTGCCAGCAGCTTCGGACAGGGGCGTGAAGCTTTCTTT
many	TRBD1	TRBV5-5	15	TRBJ1-1	CASSLMATGVNEAFF	TGTGCCAGCAGCTTGATGGCGACAGGGGTTAATGAAGCTTTCTTT
many	.	TRBV12-5	14	TRBJ2-7	CASGLHSGLYEQYF	TGTGCTAGTGGTTTGCATTCTGGGCTCTACGAGCAGTACTTC
many	TRBD1	TRBV6-2/TRBV6-3	13	TRBJ1-5	CASSQRGPQPQHF	TGTGCCAGCAGCCAAAGGGGGCCTCAGCCCCAGCATTTT
many	.	TRBV20-1	11	TRBJ2-5	CSHPGKETQYF	TGCAGCCACCCCGGGAAAGAGACCCAGTACTTC
many	.	TRBV6-1	16	TRBJ1-2	CASNAPPPQVNYGYTF	TGTGCCAGCAATGCCCCACCCCCCCAGGTGAACTATGGCTACACCTTC
many	.	TRBV3-1	15	TRBJ1-1	CASSLRTRGSAEAFF	TGTGCCAGCAGCCTCAGAACCAGGGGATCGGCTGAAGCTTTCTTT
many	.	TRBV30	13	TRBJ2-1	CAWSSSSINEQFF	TGTGCCTGGAGTTCAAGTAGTATAAATGAGCAGTTCTTC
many	.	TRBV9	12	TRBJ2-3	CASSVGADTQYF	TGTGCCAGCAGCGTAGGGGCAGATACGCAGTATTTT
many	TRBD2	TRBV7-9	16	TRBJ2-7	CASSAWTSGGAGEQYF	TGTGCCAGCAGCGCTTGGACTAGCGGGGGGGCAGGCGAGCAGTACTTC